One sample yielded the 31 T cell receptor beta chains listed below, sequenced in a study of Ad26.COV2.S vaccination and SARS-CoV-2 variants. Treatment in this sample: approximately 18 received Ad26.COV2.S at low or high dose, single or two shots; about 5 received placebo; per-sample allocation not given. Day 63 after the first vaccine or placebo injection was the time point for sampling. Using immunoSEQ multiplex PCR, the repertoire was profiled, and TCRdb retains in-frame clones only, with some absent. The sample holds roughly 700,000 clones, approximately 88% seen once. The sample in question was peripheral blood, obtained in a trial of Ad26.COV2.S vaccine versus placebo. Receptor source: a person between 18 and 65 years old who received the Ad26.COV2.S COVID-19 vaccine or a placebo.

The chain recombines TRBV5-8 with TRBJ1-5; D may be TRBD1 (6 bases). The CDR3 loop spans 13 amino acids. The V gene lost 5 bases and the J gene lost 7 bases, with 13 bases spanning the gap. Germline assignment: CDR1 SGHTS and CDR2 YDEGEE. CDR3 bases: TGTGCCAGCAGTCCACGGCAGGGGCAGCCCCAGCATTTT. Translated, it gives CASSPRQGQPQHF.

This chain joins TRBV7-2 and TRBJ1-1; D is ambiguous. This CDR3 contains 15 residues. CDR1 is SGHTA, CDR2 FQGNSA, per germline. Trimming removed 0 bases from V and 4 bases from J, with 12 bases in between. CDR3 amino acids: CASSLAPGISTEAFF. CDR3 nucleotide sequence: TGTGCCAGCAGCTTAGCTCCGGGAATCAGCACTGAAGCTTTCTTT. The full variable domain, its missing parts supplied by reference TRBV7-2 and TRBJ1-1, is GAGVSQSPSNKVTEKGKDVELRCDPISGHTALYWYRQSLGQGLEFLIYFQGNSAPDKSGLPSDRFSAERTGGSVSTLTIQRTQQEDSAVYLCASSLAPGISTEAFFGQGTRLTVV.

Only one count was recorded for this clone. The genes are TRBV6-2 or TRBV6-3 and TRBJ1-1; D possibly corresponds to TRBD1 (5 bases). Trimming removed 3 bases from V and 7 bases from J, with 9 bases in between. The length of the CDR3 is 12 residues. The germline V gene has CDR1 MNHEY and CDR2 SVGEGT. CDR3 amino acids: CASSYRGYEAFF. The CDR3 nucleotides read TGTGCCAGCAGTTATAGGGGTTATGAAGCTTTCTTT.

The gene calls are TRBV11-2 and TRBJ1-4; 8 nucleotides agree with TRBD1. With 5 bases clipped from V and 8 bases from J, the junction kept 7 bases outside the gene matches. The CDR3 is made up of 14 amino acids. The germline CDR1 and CDR2 sequences are SGHAT and FQNNGV. CDR3 coding DNA: TGTGCCAGCAGCCCACGGACAGGGAACGAAAAACTGTTTTTT. It codes for CASSPRTGNEKLFF.

The V and J genes are TRBV7-2 and TRBJ1-5; D uncertain. The CDR3 spans 14 residues. Germline lookup yields CDR1 SGHTA and CDR2 FQGNSA. The ends were cut back, 3 bases at V and 7 bases at J, with 13 bases in the middle. CDR3 DNA sequence: TGTGCCAGCAGCTTCAAGGGTCAAGGGCAGCCCCAGCATTTT. It specifies CASSFKGQGQPQHF.

The rearrangement links TRBV24-1 to TRBJ2-1, with 7 bases identical to TRBD2. The CDR3 is 14 residues long. The J segment lost 6 bases and the V segment lost 3 bases, leaving 4 bases of the junction unmatched. Per the germline V gene, CDR1 is KGHDR and CDR2 is SFDVKD. The CDR3 loop reads CATSDPGLPNEQFF. In DNA, the CDR3 is TGTGCCACCAGTGATCCGGGACTACCCAATGAGCAGTTCTTC.

The gene calls are TRBV4-3 and TRBJ2-5, with a possible D match to TRBD2 (6 bases). The ends were cut back, 0 bases at V and 2 bases at J, with 13 bases in the middle. This CDR3 is built from 16 residues. Germline V lookup: CDR1 LGHNA, CDR2 YSLEER. The CDR3 is CASSQDPAGRQETQYF. The CDR3 bases are TGCGCCAGCAGCCAAGACCCGGCGGGGAGGCAAGAGACCCAGTACTTC.

The table lists this clone with a count of one. This chain connects TRBV30 to TRBJ2-1; D not certain. Germline V gene sequence: CDR1 GTSNPN, CDR2 SVGIG (reference sequence). V shed 8 bases and J shed 4 bases, with 18 bases lying between them. This CDR3 comprises 14 residues. The CDR3 sequence: CARTSVGIYNEQFF. CDR3 in DNA: TGTGCCCGGACCTCGGTGGGAATATACAATGAGCAGTTCTTC. The complete variable domain, with remaining parts taken from reference TRBV30 and TRBJ2-1, reads SQTIHQWPATLVQPVGSPLSLECTVEGTSNPNLYWYRQAAGRGLQLLFYSVGIGQISSEVPQNLSASRPQDRQFILSSKKLLLSDSGFYLCARTSVGIYNEQFFGPGTRLTVL.

The rearrangement uses TRBV6-1 and TRBJ1-1; possible D gene TRBD1, 5 bases. The germline V gene encodes CDR1 MNHNS and CDR2 SASEGT. The CDR3 runs 13 residues. V lost 1 base and J 9 bases, leaving 12 bases between the germline ends. The CDR3 region has the DNA TGTGCCAGCAGTGAAGGGGACCGGAGGCAAGCTTTCTTT. Its protein is CASSEGDRRQAFF.

DNA of the CDR3: TGTGCCAGCAGCGATTTGTCTGGGGCCAACGTCCTGACTTTC. Residues: CASSDLSGANVLTF. This chain uses TRBV3-1 (or the pseudogene TRBV3-2) with TRBJ2-6; D is ambiguous. Trimming removed 5 bases at V and 1 base at J, with 6 bases between. This CDR3 comprises 14 residues. Germline V gives CDR1 LGHDT, CDR2 YNNKEL (reference sequence).

V usage is TRBV10-3 and J usage is TRBJ2-1; D tentatively fits TRBD1 or TRBD2 (6 bases each). The CDR3 has 17 residues. V was pared by 0 bases and J by 2 bases, with 14 bases between. The V gene's germline CDR1 is ENHRY and CDR2 SYGVKD. The CDR3 loop is CAISESRGPIAYNEQFF. In nucleotides, the CDR3 is TGTGCCATCAGTGAGTCTCGGGGGCCGATCGCCTACAATGAGCAGTTCTTC.

This chain uses TRBV7-8 with TRBJ2-6; D is uncertain. The V end was cut by 4 bases, the J end by 0 bases, with 13 bases between. The germline V gene encodes CDR1 SGHVS and CDR2 FQNEAQ. This CDR3 is 17 amino acids long. CDR3 nucleotide sequence: TGTGCCAGCAGCTCCTATAGCAGACTCTCTGGGGCCAACGTCCTGACTTTC. The encoded protein is CASSSYSRLSGANVLTF.

This clone has a handful of counts. The V call is TRBV3-1 (or the pseudogene TRBV3-2), the J call TRBJ2-5; possible D gene TRBD1, 5 bases. Germline assignment: CDR1 LGHDT and CDR2 YNNKEL (reference sequence). V was cut by 4 bases and J by 1 base, with 13 bases left in between. The CDR3 is 15 amino acids. The chain's CDR3 is CASSPRRQTQETQYF. Written as DNA, the CDR3 is TGTGCCAGCAGCCCTCGCCGACAGACCCAAGAGACCCAGTACTTC.

This clone appeared once. The chain is built from TRBV4-2 and TRBJ2-2; TRBD2 aligns across 15 bases. Germline CDR1 LGHNA, CDR2 YNFKEQ. J gave up 0 bases and V 4 bases, and 6 bases lay outside the gene matches. CDR3 length equals 19 residues. In DNA, the CDR3 is TGTGCCAGCAGCCTCGGGACTAGCGGGGGGCTTTCGAACACCGGGGAGCTGTTTTTT. This translates into CASSLGTSGGLSNTGELFF.

The chain recombines TRBV7-2 with TRBJ2-1, with D possibly TRBD2 on 5 matching bases. Germline CDR1 reads SGHTA; CDR2 reads FQGNSA. Trimming pared 2 bases from V and 7 bases from J, leaving 9 bases between. The CDR3 length is 13 residues. CDR3 loop: CASSLMRGNEQFF. The CDR3 DNA reads as TGTGCCAGCAGCTTAATGAGAGGGAATGAGCAGTTCTTC.

The gene calls are TRBV15 and TRBJ1-2; D is perhaps TRBD1 (5 bases). Germline CDR1 and CDR2: LNHNV and YYDKDF (reference sequence). CDR3 length: 15 residues. The V end lost 0 bases, the J end lost 4 bases, and 12 bases lay between the germline ends. The CDR3 sequence is CATSREKGSGYGYTF. DNA of the CDR3: TGTGCCACCAGCAGAGAAAAGGGGTCGGGCTATGGCTACACCTTC.

The chain recombines TRBV5-6 with TRBJ1-6, with D hard to call. CDR3 size: 15 residues. CDR1 is SGHDT, CDR2 YYEEEE, per germline. V shed 0 bases and J shed 4 bases, with 8 bases lying between them. CDR3 in amino acids: CASSLGLQYNSPLHF. CDR3 sequence (DNA): TGTGCCAGCAGCTTGGGACTCCAATATAATTCACCCCTCCACTTT.

The gene calls are TRBV6-5 and TRBJ1-5; D remains ambiguous. This CDR3 contains 15 residues. V shed 10 bases and J shed 5 bases, with 21 bases lying between them. Germline V gene sequence: CDR1 MNHEY, CDR2 SVGAGI. CDR3 coding DNA: TGTGCCACCAAGTCCCCGCTTGGGGATTATCAGCCCCAGCATTTT. This encodes CATKSPLGDYQPQHF.

The V call is TRBV5-4, the J call TRBJ1-1; D remains unclear. The ends were cut back, 1 base at V and 1 base at J, with 5 bases in the middle. The CDR3 runs to 13 residues. Germline lookup yields CDR1 SGHNT and CDR2 YYREEE (reference sequence). The CDR3, as DNA: TGTGCCAGCAGCTTGTTATCGAACACTGAAGCTTTCTTT. Protein: CASSLLSNTEAFF. The full variable domain, rest sourced from reference TRBV5-4 and TRBJ1-1, is ETGVTQSPTHLIKTRGQQVTLRCSSQSGHNTVSWYQQALGQGPQFIFQYYREEENGRGNFPPRFSGLQFPNYSSELNVNALELDDSALYLCASSLLSNTEAFFGQGTRLTVV.

This clone has only a few counts. The CDR3 sequence is CASSVFRTNSYEQYF. CDR3 bases: TGTGCCAGCAGCGTATTTAGGACAAATTCCTACGAGCAGTACTTC. The rearrangement links TRBV9 to TRBJ2-7, with a possible D match to TRBD1 (5 bases). Germline V lookup: CDR1 SGDLS, CDR2 YYNGEE. Trimming removed 1 base at V and 1 base at J, with 12 bases between. This CDR3 has 15 amino acids. Together with reference TRBV9 and TRBJ2-7, the CDR3 gives the full variable domain: DSGVTQTPKHLITATGQRVTLRCSPRSGDLSVYWYQQSLDQGLQFLIQYYNGEERAKGNILERFSAQQFPDLHSELNLSSLELGDSALYFCASSVFRTNSYEQYFGPGTRLTVT.

This rearrangement joins TRBV27 to TRBJ1-2; the match to TRBD1 covers 7 bases. The CDR3 loop spans 15 amino acids. Germline-derived CDR1 and CDR2 are MNHEY and SMNVEV (reference sequence). With 4 bases clipped from V and 2 bases from J, the junction kept 7 bases outside the gene matches. CDR3 sequence (DNA): TGTGCCAGCAGTTCAAGGACAGGACCAAACTATGGCTACACCTTC. Encoded protein: CASSSRTGPNYGYTF.

This chain uses TRBV5-6 with TRBJ1-2; 9 bases fit TRBD1. CDR3 length equals 15 residues. CDR1 and CDR2 (germline): SGHDT, YYEEEE. The V gene end was trimmed by 4 bases and the J gene end by 0 bases; junction bases not matched to a gene: 4. The CDR3 region has the DNA TGTGCCAGCAGCCTTTGGACAGGGGCTAACTATGGCTACACCTTC. Protein product: CASSLWTGANYGYTF.

As concerns this clone: The junction departs from germline at one end; a sequencing error may be responsible. Different DNA sequences within this sample yield the same CDR3. The V gene is TRBV15, the J gene TRBJ2-7, with D perhaps TRBD1 or TRBD2 (6 bases each). Germline V lookup: CDR1 LNHNV, CDR2 YYDKDF (reference sequence). CDR3 length equals 14 residues. The CDR3 sequence: CATSRDRGPYEQYF. The CDR3 coding sequence is TGTGCCACCAGCCGAGACCGGGGGCCATACGAGCAGTACTTC.

The chain combines TRBV7-3 with TRBJ1-1; 8 nucleotides match TRBD1. Looked up from germline, CDR1 is SGHTA and CDR2 is FQGTGA. The CDR3 is 17 residues long. Germline trimming cut 5 bases from V and 3 bases from J; bases unmatched to any gene: 14. Here the CDR3 DNA reads TGTGCCAGCAGCCCGCACTCCACAGGGGGGCAGGACACTGAAGCTTTCTTT. Protein: CASSPHSTGGQDTEAFF.

The sample holds a few counts of this clone. The V and J genes are TRBV7-9 and TRBJ2-1; the D is unclear. This CDR3 is built from 13 residues. The V and J ends lost 7 bases and 5 bases respectively, with 12 bases between them. The germline gives CDR1 SEHNR, CDR2 FQNEAQ (reference sequence). The CDR3 sequence is CASTPSAHNEQFF. CDR3 bases: TGTGCCAGCACCCCCTCGGCCCACAATGAGCAGTTCTTC.

V and J are TRBV7-9 and TRBJ1-1; a possible D gene is TRBD1 (5 bases). This CDR3 comprises 15 residues. V lost 1 base to trimming and J lost 2 bases, with 11 bases between them. Per the germline V gene, CDR1 is SEHNR and CDR2 is FQNEAQ (reference sequence). The CDR3 nucleotides read TGTGCCAGCAGCTTAGTCGGGGCAGGAAACACTGAAGCTTTCTTT. It encodes CASSLVGAGNTEAFF.

V and J are TRBV3-1 (or the pseudogene TRBV3-2) and TRBJ1-3, with unresolved D. V dropped 0 bases and J dropped 4 bases, with 10 bases sitting between them. The CDR3 is made up of 15 amino acids. Germline V CDR1 and CDR2: LGHDT, YNNKEL (reference sequence). The CDR3 DNA reads TGTGCCAGCAGCCAAGATATTGGGAAGGGAAACACCATATATTTT. The encoded protein is CASSQDIGKGNTIYF.

CDR3 DNA: TGTGCCAGCAGAACAGGGCGCAACACTGAAGCTTTCTTT. This gives the protein CASRTGRNTEAFF. The V and J genes are TRBV2 and TRBJ1-1, with TRBD1 as a possible D gene (6 bases). The V end lost 6 bases, the J end lost 2 bases, and 10 bases lay between the germline ends. Germline CDR1 is SNHLY and CDR2 is FYNNEI. The CDR3 runs 13 residues.

Note on this clone: Germline is not matched at one junction end, which may reflect a read error. V gene TRBV5-1 combines with J gene TRBJ2-7; 8 bases agree with TRBD1. The V gene's germline CDR1 is SGHRS and CDR2 YFSETQ. The CDR3 contains 15 residues. The CDR3 nucleotides are TGCGCCAGCAGCTTGGCCGGGCTCCCACCGGGACAGGAGTTCTTC. Translating gives CASSLAGLPPGQEFF.

The chain employs TRBV7-9 and TRBJ2-7; D could derive from TRBD1 or TRBD2 (5 bases each). The CDR3 has 15 amino acids. Between the trimmed V and J ends, which lost 4 bases and 0 bases, there was a span of 13 bases. CDR1 is SEHNR and CDR2 is FQNEAQ in the germline V gene (reference sequence). CDR3 nucleotides: TGTGCCAGCAGCTCCCCCGGGACCGTCTCCTACGAGCAGTACTTC. Translated, it gives CASSSPGTVSYEQYF. Looking up the rest from reference TRBV7-9 and TRBJ2-7 gives the full variable domain: DTGVSQNPRHKITKRGQNVTFRCDPISEHNRLYWYRQTLGQGPEFLTYFQNEAQLEKSRLLSDRFSAERPKGSFSTLEIQRTEQGDSAMYLCASSSPGTVSYEQYFGPGTRLTVT.

The V and J genes are TRBV5-4 and TRBJ1-1; no firm D call. This CDR3 is 14 amino acids long. CDR1 is SGHNT, CDR2 YYREEE, per germline (reference sequence). The V gene lost 0 bases and the J gene lost 2 bases, with 8 bases spanning the gap. The CDR3 DNA is TGTGCCAGCAGCTTGGAACCAGATAACACTGAAGCTTTCTTT. Encoded protein: CASSLEPDNTEAFF. The full variable domain, with the rest looked up from reference TRBV5-4 and TRBJ1-1, is ETGVTQSPTHLIKTRGQQVTLRCSSQSGHNTVSWYQQALGQGPQFIFQYYREEENGRGNFPPRFSGLQFPNYSSELNVNALELDDSALYLCASSLEPDNTEAFFGQGTRLTVV.